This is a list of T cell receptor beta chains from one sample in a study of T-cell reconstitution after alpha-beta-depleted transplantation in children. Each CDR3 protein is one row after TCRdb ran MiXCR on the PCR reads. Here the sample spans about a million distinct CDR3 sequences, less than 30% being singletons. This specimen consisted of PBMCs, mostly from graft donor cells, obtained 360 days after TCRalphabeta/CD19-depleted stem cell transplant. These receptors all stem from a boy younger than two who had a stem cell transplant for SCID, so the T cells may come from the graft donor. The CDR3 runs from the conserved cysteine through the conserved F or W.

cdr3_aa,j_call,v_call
CATSLEAGAFFNTGELFF,TRBJ2-2,TRBV10-3
CASSLRNTDDTGELFF,TRBJ2-2,TRBV7-2
CASSLEGLAGVVNEQFF,TRBJ2-1,TRBV11-2
CASSLSQGSSYEQYF,TRBJ2-7,TRBV12-3/TRBV12-4
CASSQGLNEQFF,TRBJ2-1,TRBV11-2
CASSWTSGGIYNEQFF,TRBJ2-1,TRBV5-1
CSAIGGTEAFF,TRBJ1-1,TRBV20-1
CASSSDRGLTEAFF,TRBJ1-1,TRBV12-3/TRBV12-4
CASAPGQRYNEQFF,TRBJ2-1,TRBV12-3/TRBV12-4
CSALVPQRGEGAEAFF,TRBJ1-1,TRBV20-1
CSASAPSSGPYNEQFF,TRBJ2-1,TRBV20-1
CASSLIPSGPGEQYF,TRBJ2-7,TRBV27
CASHIVGGELFF,TRBJ2-2,TRBV2
CSAPPTSGGGNEQFF,TRBJ2-1,TRBV20-1
CASSQTPANGELFF,TRBJ2-2,TRBV7-3
CACSLKGSGGRGVSETQYF,TRBJ2-5,TRBV12-3/TRBV12-4
CASSVGRPGDNEQFF,TRBJ2-1,TRBV9
CSVDLAPGGYTF,TRBJ1-2,TRBV29-1
CASSYPRAEAFF,TRBJ1-1,TRBV6-6
CASSLGLAGVTEQFF,TRBJ2-1,TRBV5-6
CSVGNRGNQPQHF,TRBJ1-5,TRBV29-1
CASSPQGVPETQYF,TRBJ2-5,TRBV18
CASSLVSMAGLQETQYF,TRBJ2-5,TRBV12-3/TRBV12-4
CASSQGSLAGGYEQYF,TRBJ2-7,TRBV4-1
CSVVGEWMALAAAQYF,TRBJ2-5,TRBV29-1
CASSPLSGPSEAFF,TRBJ1-1,TRBV28